This paragraph reports one T cell receptor beta chain. Its target is unknown. The use of a sample-barcoded 5' primer and a J-beta primer mix characterized a second PCR of about 7 to 12 cycles. MiXCR, run by TCRdb on the 5' RACE reads, gives a single entry per CDR3 protein. This sample yields around 500,000 distinct CDR3 sequences, of which more than 45% are seen a single time; 20% to 25% belongs to the top ten. This sample is part of a study of blood T cells in healthy people across ages. J gave up 6 bases and V 6 bases, and 3 bases lay outside the gene matches. CDR3 length equals 14 residues. The germline V gene has CDR1 MNHNY and CDR2 SVGAGI (reference sequence). Study results and caveats: Age brought a roughly linear fall in TCR beta diversity measured per million T cells.

This TCR was recovered from a man at least 80 years old in good health. The sequencing input was blood. V usage is TRBV6-6 and J usage is TRBJ2-2, with 11 bases identical to TRBD2. DNA of the CDR3: TGTGCCAGCAGGGTAGCGGGAGGGGCCGGGGAGCTGTTTTTT. As protein: CASRVAGGAGELFF.